The clone carrying this T cell receptor beta chain occurred a few times. The antigen is undetermined. TCRdb reanalysed the 5' RACE reads using MiXCR and keeps one entry per CDR3 protein. Among hundreds of thousands of distinct CDR3 sequences, approximately 25% were seen once, and the ten largest hold approximately 12%. The source of the sample is a study of T-cell memory formation after mild COVID-19. Overall study: Each donor largely had its own TCR clusters. Study-level results: Pre-infection memory carried some responding clones, suggesting that cross-reactive memory joined.

The CDR3 is 13 amino acids. With 2 bases removed from V and 0 bases from J, the gap between germline ends came to 5 bases. Germline loops: CDR1 MNHEY, CDR2 SVGAGI. V and J are TRBV6-5 and TRBJ2-7; D ambiguous. The sample taken for sequencing was PBMCs or a T cell subset sorted from them (not recorded which). This TCR was recovered from an adult woman who had mild COVID-19 (a few samples of this study predate the infection). Cell type and time point are not known. Here the CDR3 reads CASSYPSSYEQYF. For the CDR3, the DNA is TGTGCCAGCAGTTACCCCAGCTCCTACGAGCAGTACTTC.